The next 11 T cell receptor beta chains were all read from a single sample in a study of T cell repertoires in cytomegalovirus infection. Their specific antigens are unknown. MiXCR, applied by TCRdb to the reads, yields one record per CDR3 protein. The repertoire holds around 430,000 distinct CDR3 sequences, about 39% seen once, with around 44% in the top ten. This material consisted of cultured PBMCs, taken from culture after CMV antigen stimulation. The receptors come from a human donor in good health (CMV status not recorded). Some clones in this sample may be carry-over from other donors' samples.

The chain carries TRBV12-3 or TRBV12-4 and TRBJ2-1; possible D gene TRBD2, 6 bases. The CDR3 is 15 amino acids. V lost 5 bases to trimming and J lost 4 bases, with 15 bases between them. The CDR3 spells CASSPAGRMYNEQFF. In nucleotides, the CDR3 is TGTGCCAGCAGTCCGGCGGGGAGGATGTACAATGAGCAGTTCTTC.

This clonotype was seen more than once but under ten times. This chain connects TRBV7-9 to TRBJ2-3, with TRBD2 matching 10 bases. The V gene end was trimmed by 6 bases and the J gene end by 3 bases; junction bases not matched to a gene: 15. CDR1 is SEHNR and CDR2 is FQNEAQ in the germline V gene (reference sequence). This CDR3 is built from 18 residues. In DNA form, the CDR3 reads TGTGCCAGCAGGATCCAACCGGAGCGGGGGGGGGGGACAGATACGCAGTATTTT. Protein: CASRIQPERGGGTDTQYF. The variable domain in full, completed from reference TRBV7-9 and TRBJ2-3, reads DTGVSQNPRHKITKRGQNVTFRCDPISEHNRLYWYRQTLGQGPEFLTYFQNEAQLEKSRLLSDRFSAERPKGSFSTLEIQRTEQGDSAMYLCASRIQPERGGGTDTQYFGPGTRLTVL.

The V and J genes are TRBV6-1 and TRBJ2-4; 7 positions match TRBD1. Losses at the gene ends were 7 bases for V and 8 bases for J; bases not matched to a gene: 20. From germline, CDR1 is MNHNS and CDR2 SASEGT. This CDR3 comprises 17 residues. This CDR3 reads CASIGPRDSSPRDIQYF. CDR3 nucleotides: TGTGCCAGCATAGGGCCCCGGGACAGCTCACCTAGGGACATTCAGTACTTC.

The chain couples TRBV12-3 or TRBV12-4 to TRBJ2-2; no clear D. This CDR3 comprises 14 residues. The germline V and J ends were trimmed by 3 bases and 5 bases, with 10 bases remaining between them. DNA for the CDR3: TGTGCCAGCAGTTTCTTGGACGTGACCGGGGAGCTGTTTTTT. As protein: CASSFLDVTGELFF.

This clonotype was counted a single time. The chain links TRBV2 to TRBJ2-1; 10 bases line up with TRBD2. Trimming at V came to 6 bases and at J to 6 bases, leaving 8 bases not matched to a gene. CDR1 and CDR2 from the germline V gene are SNHLY and FYNNEI. The CDR3 is made up of 15 amino acids. CDR3 in amino acids: CASRRSGGAVNEQFF. The CDR3 DNA is TGTGCCAGCAGGCGGAGCGGGGGGGCCGTCAATGAGCAGTTCTTC.

This rearrangement joins TRBV6-6 to TRBJ1-2, with D possibly being TRBD1 (6 bases). CDR3 length equals 11 residues. Trimming shortened V by 6 bases and J by 7 bases, and 9 bases separated the two germline ends. CDR1 and CDR2 from the germline V gene are MNHNY and SVGAGI (reference sequence). CDR3 in amino acids: CASRDSPGYTF. The CDR3 DNA sequence: TGTGCCAGCAGGGACAGTCCTGGCTACACCTTC.

This clonotype appeared a few times. This chain connects TRBV6-2 or TRBV6-3 to TRBJ2-7; 7 bases are shared with TRBD2. With 6 bases clipped from V and 6 bases from J, the junction kept 20 bases outside the gene matches. This CDR3 is 17 amino acids long. CDR1 is MNHEY and CDR2 is SVGEGT in the germline V gene. CDR3 nucleotide sequence: TGTGCCAGCAGCCGGGACTACCGTCCCCCCCTCCCGGGCGAGCAGTACTTC. It is translated as CASSRDYRPPLPGEQYF.

This sequence joins TRBV6-5 and TRBJ1-2; 10 bases fit TRBD1. Germline CDR1 MNHEY, CDR2 SVGAGI. The CDR3 covers 15 residues. V dropped 6 bases and J dropped 5; count of bases not matched to a gene: 9. The DNA of the CDR3 is TGTGCCAGCAGACCCACCGGGACAGGGGCATATGGCTACACCTTC. It yields the protein CASRPTGTGAYGYTF.

The chain combines TRBV20-1 with TRBJ1-6, with D possibly matching TRBD1 (5 bases). The CDR3 length is 15 residues. From germline, CDR1 is DFQATT and CDR2 SNEGSKA (reference sequence). Trimming took 2 bases from V and 11 from J, leaving 19 bases between them. The CDR3 loop reads CSARFQGSSPTPLHF. The CDR3 DNA follows: TGCAGTGCTAGATTCCAGGGTTCATCTCCGACACCCCTCCACTTT.

The chain has TRBV10-3 and TRBJ1-2; TRBD1 agrees at 9 bases. V gave up 8 bases and J gave up 4 bases; unmatched junction bases: 11. Germline CDR1 reads ENHRY; CDR2 reads SYGVKD. The length of the CDR3 is 15 residues. CDR3 sequence (DNA): TGTGCCATCCGGGGGGAGGGACAGGGCCTCTATGGCTACACCTTC. It specifies CAIRGEGQGLYGYTF.

The chain links TRBV6-1 to TRBJ1-2, with D perhaps matching TRBD1 (5 bases). The V gene's germline CDR1 is MNHNS and CDR2 SASEGT. The CDR3 consists of 14 residues. Trimming took off 3 bases at V and 7 bases at J, with 15 bases between the two ends. CDR3: CASSEQGGPLGYTF. CDR3 sequence (DNA): TGTGCCAGCAGTGAGCAGGGAGGACCCCTTGGCTACACCTTC.